The 18 T cell receptor beta chains given below trace back to one sample, sequenced in a study of T cell responses to AZD1222 COVID-19 vaccine. The protocol was immunoSEQ multiplex PCR, while the TCRdb copy is restricted to in-frame clones and leaves out a portion. The repertoire includes about 140,000 clones, 80% to 95% of them detected once, and about 5% sits in the top ten. The specimen was peripheral blood, collected on day 0 of AZD1222 vaccination. These receptors were taken from an adult in good health.

The rearrangement uses TRBV3-1 (or the pseudogene TRBV3-2) and TRBJ1-2, with D possibly TRBD1 on 6 matching bases. The CDR3 spans 15 residues. From germline, CDR1 is LGHDT and CDR2 YNNKEL (reference sequence). V was pared by 5 bases and J by 8 bases, with 21 bases between. CDR3 loop: CASSGTDTGGQGYTF. As DNA, the CDR3 is TGTGCCAGCAGCGGGACGGACACGGGGGGGCAAGGCTACACCTTC.

This sequence joins TRBV19 and TRBJ2-7, with D unclear. This CDR3 has 14 residues. Germline V gene lookup returns CDR1 LNHDA and CDR2 SQIVND (reference sequence). Deletions cut 6 bases from V and 0 bases from J, with 12 bases between. As DNA, the CDR3 is TGTGCCAGTAGAAATCACCAGAACTCCTACGAGCAGTACTTC. Protein sequence: CASRNHQNSYEQYF. Full variable domain (missing parts from reference TRBV19 and TRBJ2-7): DGGITQSPKYLFRKEGQNVTLSCEQNLNHDAMYWYRQDPGQGLRLIYYSQIVNDFQKGDIAEGYSVSREKKESFPLTVTSAQKNPTAFYLCASRNHQNSYEQYFGPGTRLTVT.

The V call is TRBV15, the J call TRBJ2-3; weak D call: TRBD2 (5 bases). The CDR3 loop spans 16 amino acids. Trimming removed 1 base from V and 3 bases from J, with 14 bases in between. CDR1 is LNHNV, CDR2 YYDKDF, per germline (reference sequence). The CDR3 loop reads CATSRAAWGETDTQYF. In DNA form, the CDR3 reads TGTGCCACCAGCAGAGCCGCCTGGGGAGAGACAGATACGCAGTATTTT.

This clone appeared a single time. Written as DNA, the CDR3 is TGTGCCACCAGTGATCGATTAGCGGGGGGCCGAGATACGCAGTATTTT. This sequence encodes CATSDRLAGGRDTQYF. The rearrangement uses TRBV24-1 and TRBJ2-3, with TRBD2 matching 10 bases. Germline CDR1 KGHDR, CDR2 SFDVKD. Unmatched junction bases numbered 7, after V lost 3 bases and J lost 5 bases. The CDR3 has 16 residues.

This chain connects TRBV29-1 to TRBJ1-1, with unresolved D. Trimming shortened V by 8 bases and J by 2 bases, and 18 bases separated the two germline ends. This CDR3 spans 14 amino acids. The germline gives CDR1 SQVTM, CDR2 ANQGSEA. CDR3 sequence (DNA): TGCAGCTCCCGATTAACCACTGATAACACTGAAGCTTTCTTT. This sequence encodes CSSRLTTDNTEAFF.

This chain links TRBV3-1 (or the pseudogene TRBV3-2) with TRBJ1-1; the D gene is possibly TRBD1 (6 bases). The ends were cut back, 0 bases at V and 4 bases at J, with 9 bases in the middle. The germline CDR1 and CDR2 sequences are LGHDT and YNNKEL (reference sequence). This CDR3 has 14 amino acids. CDR3 in amino acids: CASSQEGGGTEAFF. DNA for the CDR3: TGTGCCAGCAGCCAAGAAGGGGGGGGCACTGAAGCTTTCTTT.

This clone came up once. The rearrangement uses TRBV28 and TRBJ2-1, with TRBD1 as a possible D gene (7 bases). Trimming shortened V by 3 bases and J by 4 bases, and 13 bases separated the two germline ends. Germline V gene lookup returns CDR1 MDHEN and CDR2 SYDVKM. The CDR3 runs 15 residues. The CDR3 is CASSLGGQPYNEQFF. The CDR3 nucleotides are TGTGCCAGCAGTTTGGGGGGACAGCCATACAATGAGCAGTTCTTC.

The V call is TRBV27, the J call TRBJ2-7; 10 bases agree with TRBD1. The CDR3 loop spans 16 amino acids. Germline V gene lookup returns CDR1 MNHEY and CDR2 SMNVEV (reference sequence). V gave up 6 bases and J gave up 2 bases; unmatched junction bases: 10. The CDR3 region is CASRPLPGQGTYEQYF. The CDR3 DNA reads TGTGCCAGCAGACCACTTCCGGGACAGGGGACCTACGAGCAGTACTTC.

This chain connects TRBV7-2 to TRBJ1-6; possibly TRBD1 for D (5 bases). Germline lookup yields CDR1 SGHTA and CDR2 FQGNSA. V lost 3 bases, J lost 7 bases, and 13 bases lay in between. This CDR3 has 15 amino acids. The CDR3 DNA sequence: TGTGCCAGCAGCTTTGGGGCAACGACCAATTCACCCCTCCACTTT. Residues: CASSFGATTNSPLHF.

The CDR3 reads CASRGLDGMYEQYF. The CDR3 nucleotides are TGTGCCAGCAGGGGACTAGATGGGATGTACGAGCAGTACTTC. The V and J genes are TRBV6-5 and TRBJ2-7, with TRBD2 matching over 8 bases. Germline assignment: CDR1 MNHEY and CDR2 SVGAGI. J was trimmed by 4 bases and V by 6 bases; bases with no gene match: 8. The CDR3 has 14 residues.

V is TRBV28 and J is TRBJ1-1; 8 nucleotides line up with TRBD1. Losses at the gene ends were 7 bases for V and 9 bases for J; bases not matched to a gene: 10. This CDR3 is 13 amino acids long. The germline CDR1 and CDR2 sequences are MDHEN and SYDVKM. The CDR3 loop reads CASNIPTGDKAFF. As DNA, the CDR3 is TGTGCCAGCAACATTCCGACAGGGGACAAAGCTTTCTTT.

The chain combines TRBV7-9 with TRBJ2-3; no definite D call. Deletions cut 3 bases from V and 0 bases from J, with 7 bases between. Germline lookup yields CDR1 SEHNR and CDR2 FQNEAQ (reference sequence). This CDR3 region has 14 residues. The CDR3: CASSLAISTDTQYF. The CDR3 DNA sequence: TGTGCCAGCAGCTTGGCCATTAGCACAGATACGCAGTATTTT.

The rearrangement joins TRBV20-1 to TRBJ2-2; D uncertain. The germline V and J ends were trimmed by 5 bases and 6 bases, with 7 bases remaining between them. The CDR3 totals 11 residues. The germline V gene encodes CDR1 DFQATT and CDR2 SNEGSKA (reference sequence). The DNA for the CDR3 is TGCAGTGCTCCCACCGCCGGGGAGCTGTTTTTT. Its protein is CSAPTAGELFF.

The chain is built from TRBV13 and TRBJ2-2, with 8 bases that match TRBD1. V lost 4 bases to trimming and J lost 4 bases; unmatched junction nucleotides: 8. Germline V gives CDR1 PRHDT, CDR2 FYEKMQ (reference sequence). The CDR3 length is 16 residues. CDR3 loop: CASSSWTGSGTGELFF. CDR3 nucleotide sequence: TGTGCCAGCAGCTCCTGGACAGGGTCAGGCACCGGGGAGCTGTTTTTT. The full variable domain, completed using reference TRBV13 and TRBJ2-2, is AAGVIQSPRHLIKEKRETATLKCYPIPRHDTVYWYQQGPGQDPQFLISFYEKMQSDKGSIPDRFSAQQFSDYHSELNMSSLELGDSALYFCASSSWTGSGTGELFFGEGSRLTVL.

The J gene is TRBJ2-1, the V gene TRBV19; D perhaps matches TRBD1 (5 bases). V was trimmed by 7 bases and J by 7 bases, leaving 26 bases between them. Per germline, CDR1 LNHDA and CDR2 SQIVND (reference sequence). There are 17 residues in the CDR3. The CDR3 DNA reads TGTGCCAGTACCGGGTGGTCTATTCTAAAGGCAGGGAATGAGCAGTTCTTC. It yields the protein CASTGWSILKAGNEQFF.

The chain recombines TRBV5-4 with TRBJ2-2; D could derive from TRBD1 or TRBD2 (5 bases each). CDR1 and CDR2 from the germline V gene are SGHNT and YYREEE (reference sequence). V was clipped by 3 bases and J by 7 bases, with 13 bases between them. The CDR3 loop spans 14 amino acids. The CDR3 DNA is TGTGCCAGCAGCTCGGGGCAGAGAAACGGGGAGCTGTTTTTT. It encodes CASSSGQRNGELFF.

CDR3 DNA sequence: TGTGCCAGCAGCTTAGGAATAGGGGTAACCTACGAGCAGTACTTC. The encoded protein is CASSLGIGVTYEQYF. The chain combines TRBV7-8 with TRBJ2-7, with D maybe TRBD1 (5 bases). CDR1 is SGHVS and CDR2 is FQNEAQ in the germline V gene. Trimming left V 1 base short and J 2 bases short, with 12 bases between. The CDR3 totals 15 residues.

V is TRBV6-1 and J is TRBJ1-2; maybe TRBD1 (5 bases). V shed 2 bases and J shed 4 bases, with 17 bases lying between them. This CDR3 spans 16 amino acids. Germline CDR1 reads MNHNS; CDR2 reads SASEGT. CDR3 region: CASSEWQGSKSYGYTF. In nucleotides, the CDR3 is TGTGCCAGCAGTGAATGGCAGGGCTCTAAAAGCTATGGCTACACCTTC.